These T cell receptor beta chains were read from a single sample in a study of blood T cell repertoires in COVID-19. Data came from immunoSEQ multiplex PCR; TCRdb stores just in-frame clones and leaves some out. The table records about 250,000 clones, around 87% of them present only once. Material: PBMCs or T cells enriched from blood (not recorded which). Receptor source: a woman between 18 and 29 years old who had recovered from COVID-19. The CDR3 runs from the conserved cysteine through the conserved F or W. Fields, in order: D gene, J gene, V gene, clone size, CDR3 DNA, CDR3 protein. The D gene is left open where the match is weak. Size values are once, few and many counts, or a class for expanded clones, and some rows have none.

>TRBD2|TRBJ2-1|TRBV9|-
TGTGCCAGCAGCGTAGCTCGGGGGGGGAACAATGAGCAGTTCTTC
CASSVARGGNNEQFF
>TRBD2|TRBJ2-3|TRBV7-8|-
TGTGCCAGCACGGGGGGGCGGGGAGATACGCAGTATTTT
CASTGGRGDTQYF
>TRBD2|TRBJ2-1|TRBV7-2|-
TGTGCCAGCAGCTCCTTAGCGGGGCCCAATGAGCAGTTCTTC
CASSSLAGPNEQFF
>TRBD1|TRBJ1-1|TRBV30|-
TGTGCCTGGAGTGGGACAGGGCACACTGAAGCTTTCTTT
CAWSGTGHTEAFF
>TRBD1|TRBJ2-7|TRBV6-1|-
TGTGCCAGCAGTGAGTTAGGACAGGGGGCATTGCAGTACTTC
CASSELGQGALQYF
>TRBD2|TRBJ2-7|TRBV27|-
TGTGCCAGCAACCCCCGGTTCGGGGGGATCTACGAGCAGTACTTC
CASNPRFGGIYEQYF
>-|TRBJ1-1|TRBV24-1|-
TGTGCCACCAGTGACCCGACACGGAGGGCTTTCTTT
CATSDPTRRAFF
>TRBD1|TRBJ1-2|TRBV7-9|-
TGTGCCAGCAGCTTAGCCCAGGGACAGCGGTCTGCCTATGGCTACACCTTC
CASSLAQGQRSAYGYTF
>-|TRBJ1-1|TRBV19|once
TGTGCCAGTAGTATACTCACTGAAGCTTTCTTT
CASSILTEAFF
>TRBD2|TRBJ2-3|TRBV3-1/TRBV3-2|-
TGTGCCAGCAGCCAGGCCCTAGCGGGGGCGGTAGATACGCAGTATTTT
CASSQALAGAVDTQYF
>-|TRBJ2-3|TRBV27|-
TGTGCCAGCAGTTCGGTCGTAGGGGGTGGTACGCAGTATTTT
CASSSVVGGGTQYF
>TRBD1|TRBJ2-1|TRBV5-1|-
TGCGCCAGCAGACCCACAGGGGGCGTCGGCAATGAGCAGTTCTTC
CASRPTGGVGNEQFF
>-|TRBJ1-6|TRBV2|-
TGTGCCAGCAGTGCCGAGGGAGGGGACAATTCACCCCTCCACTTT
CASSAEGGDNSPLHF
>TRBD1|TRBJ1-3|TRBV6-6|-
TGTGCCAGCAGGGACAGGACGCTCTCTGGAAACACCATATATTTT
CASRDRTLSGNTIYF
>-|TRBJ2-3|TRBV27|-
TGTGCCAGCAGTTTAGGGCCCACAGACACAGATACGCAGTATTTT
CASSLGPTDTDTQYF
>TRBD1|TRBJ2-3|TRBV3-1/TRBV3-2|once
TGTGCCAGCAGCCAAACCTCGAGGGGGCTGACAGATACGCAGTATTTT
CASSQTSRGLTDTQYF
>TRBD1|TRBJ1-2|TRBV7-2|-
TGTGCCAGCAGCTTAGACGGGACAGGCGGTGGCTACACCTTC
CASSLDGTGGGYTF
>-|TRBJ1-4|TRBV7-9|-
TGTGCCAGCAGCTTACACAGCGCCGGGGGTGAAAAACTGTTTTTT
CASSLHSAGGEKLFF
>-|TRBJ2-3|TRBV1|-
TGCACCAGCAGCCAAGGGACTAGCGGGGGGACCTACACAGATACGCAGTATTTT
CTSSQGTSGGTYTDTQYF
>-|TRBJ2-1|TRBV28|-
TGTGCCAGCATTTCGCAGGGCAGACCCTACAATGAGCAGTTCTTC
CASISQGRPYNEQFF
>TRBD1|TRBJ1-1|TRBV10-1|-
TGCGCCAGCAGTGAGGGGAAGGGGGCGGGGACTGAAGCTTTCTTT
CASSEGKGAGTEAFF
>-|TRBJ1-5|TRBV7-8|-
TGTGCCAGCAGCTTAGAAGGGCGGGCTGGCTTGAATCAGCCCCAGCATTTT
CASSLEGRAGLNQPQHF
>-|TRBJ1-5|TRBV10-3|-
TGTGCCATCAGTGATGCCCAGGGAGGCTTACAGCCCCAGCATTTT
CAISDAQGGLQPQHF
>TRBD1|TRBJ1-1|TRBV27|-
TGTGCCAGCAGAGTACAGGGGGGGCGGTGGACTGAAGCTTTCTTT
CASRVQGGRWTEAFF
>TRBD1|TRBJ1-5|TRBV10-3|-
TGTGCCATCAGGGAGGCGGACAGGGGGTTCGCGGGACCCCAGCATTTT
CAIREADRGFAGPQHF
>TRBD2|TRBJ2-3|TRBV11-3|-
TGTGCCAGCAGCTCAGGACTAGCGGGGGGGGATACGCAGTATTTT
CASSSGLAGGDTQYF
>-|TRBJ2-7|TRBV29-1|-
TGCAGCGTTGAAGGGCGGCAGACCTACGAGCAGTACTTC
CSVEGRQTYEQYF